This TCR beta chain was obtained from a study of regulatory T cells in long-lasting Graves disease. This clonotype was detected many times. Its cognate antigen is unknown. CDR1 is KGHSH, CDR2 LQKENI, per germline. This CDR3 is 15 amino acids long. V shed 2 bases and J 0 bases; nucleotides not matched to a gene: 4. Findings of the study overall: No thyroid tissue was studied; the work used peripheral blood only. Persistent disease exhibited a predilection for TRBV28, TRBJ1-2 and TRBJ2-5.

Libraries of TCR beta came from iRepertoire HTBI primers plus Arm-PCR of CDR3 regions. Using its own MiXCR run on the multiplex PCR reads, TCRdb lists one record per CDR3 protein. This sample carries about half a million distinct CDR3 sequences, 12% of them seen once, and the ten largest clones take roughly 9.3%. Described time point: newly diagnosed GD, antithyroid drugs for less than 3 months. There was RNA extracted from PBMCs, and the TCR library was made from it. These same records also appear under a second study, on T cells in Graves' hyperthyroidism and ophthalmopathy. That paper notes: The HTBI set primed first-round TCR CDR3 RT-PCR.

The clonotype originates from a woman aged 25 to 39 with Graves disease. This chain links TRBV18 with TRBJ2-7, with 7 bases that match TRBD1. The material sequenced was peripheral blood mononuclear cells (PBMCs), taken at new diagnosis, from a patient treated with antithyroid drugs. In DNA form, the CDR3 reads TGTGCCAGCTCACCAAAGACAGGGCCCTCCTACGAGCAGTACTTC. Encoded protein: CASSPKTGPSYEQYF.